The T cell receptor beta chain under discussion was sequenced for a study of control samples from healthy donors and cancer patients. V was clipped by 2 bases and J by 5 bases, with 9 bases between them. Germline V gene sequence: CDR1 LNHDA, CDR2 SQIVND (reference sequence). This CDR3 contains 14 residues. TCRdb's table, derived via immunoSEQ multiplex PCR, lists solely in-frame clones and lacks some. The sample has more than 50,000 clones, 95% to 96% seen once. The V call is TRBV19, the J call TRBJ1-4; D unresolved. The sequenced sample consisted of blood. This sequence originates from a woman younger than 35 in good health. CDR3 DNA sequence: TGTGCCAGTAGTATATGGGGTGCCAATGAAAAACTGTTTTTT. Its translation is CASSIWGANEKLFF.